This is a list of T cell receptor beta chains from one sample in a study of cytomegalovirus exposure and HLA in healthy donors. The data were produced by immunoSEQ multiplex PCR, yet TCRdb's version contains in-frame clones alone and is incomplete. The top ten hold roughly 1.7% of the sample, which has about 99,000 clones, roughly 80% seen once. The specimen sequenced was PBMCs. Every receptor here comes from a woman in her 40s in good health and CMV-seronegative. Each CDR3 is given with its conserved first and last residue. The D gene is left open where the match is weak. Clone size appears in some rows only: once, few, many, or a class for an expanded clone.

j_gene | d_gene | abundance | v_gene | CDR3nt | CDR3aa
TRBJ2-3 | TRBD2 | NA | TRBV29-1 | TGCAGCGTTGACATACTAGCGGGAGCGGCAGATACGCAGTATTTT | CSVDILAGAADTQYF
TRBJ2-1 | NA | NA | TRBV7-3 | TGTGCCAGCAGCTCCTTCGGTCCCTCCTACAATGAGCAGTTCTTC | CASSSFGPSYNEQFF
TRBJ2-1 | NA | few | TRBV9 | TGTGCCAGCAGCGTAGCAGGTACCGGATACAATGAGCAGTTCTTC | CASSVAGTGYNEQFF
TRBJ2-3 | TRBD2 | NA | TRBV5-1 | TGCGCCAGCAGCTTGGGAGCGGGACTTCTCACAGATACGCAGTATTTT | CASSLGAGLLTDTQYF
TRBJ1-2 | NA | NA | TRBV11-3 | TGTGCCAGCAGCCCGGCGGGGACCCCCCTAGGTCGTAGTAGTAGGTATGGCTACACCTTC | CASSPAGTPLGRSSRYGYTF
TRBJ2-1 | TRBD2 | NA | TRBV13 | TGTGCCAGCAGCTTAAAGGGTGGACTAGCGGGATGGGCCCCAGGGAATGAGCAGTTCTTC | CASSLKGGLAGWAPGNEQFF
TRBJ1-3 | NA | NA | TRBV6-1 | TGTGCCAGCAGTGAACAGGGTAACACCATATATTTT | CASSEQGNTIYF
TRBJ2-5 | NA | NA | TRBV28 | TGTGCCAGCAGTAACCTACAGGGCCGAGAGACCCAGTACTTC | CASSNLQGRETQYF
TRBJ2-2 | TRBD1 | NA | TRBV7-3 | TGTGCCAGCAGCACTAGCCGGGACAGGGGGCCGGGTTCCACCGGGGAGCTGTTTTTT | CASSTSRDRGPGSTGELFF
TRBJ2-7 | NA | NA | TRBV28 | TGTGCCAGCAGTCCGACAGGATTCAAAACCTCCTACGAGCAGTACTTC | CASSPTGFKTSYEQYF
TRBJ2-5 | NA | once | TRBV7-3 | TGTGCCAGCAGCTTAACAGGGGAGGCAGAGACCCAGTACTTC | CASSLTGEAETQYF
TRBJ1-2 | TRBD1 | NA | TRBV28 | TGTGCCATGAAAGGGGGCCAAGGATTAGGCTACACCTTC | CAMKGGQGLGYTF
TRBJ1-5 | NA | few | TRBV6-1 | TGTGCCAGCAGTGACTTCGGTCAGGGGAATCAGCCCCAGCATTTT | CASSDFGQGNQPQHF
TRBJ2-7 | NA | NA | TRBV5-6 | TGTGCCAGCAGCTTGCGGGGGTACTCCTACGAGCAGTACTTC | CASSLRGYSYEQYF
TRBJ2-1 | TRBD1 | NA | TRBV6-5 | TGTGCCAGCAGCAAGGACAGGGGGACTCTTAATGAGCAGTTCTTC | CASSKDRGTLNEQFF
TRBJ2-5 | TRBD2 | NA | TRBV10-1 | TGCGCCAGCATCGGGACTAGCGGGAGGGCAGGGGAGACCCAGTACTTC | CASIGTSGRAGETQYF
TRBJ2-7 | NA | NA | TRBV19 | TGTGCCAGTAGTGAGACAGGTGGCGGCCCCGAGCAGTACTTC | CASSETGGGPEQYF
TRBJ1-2 | NA | NA | TRBV29-1 | TGCAGCGTTGAAGTGTGGGGGCGCTACACCTTC | CSVEVWGRYTF
TRBJ2-7 | NA | NA | TRBV27 | TGTGCCAGCAGTTTGAGTGTGAAACACGAGCAGTACTTC | CASSLSVKHEQYF
TRBJ1-2 | NA | NA | TRBV11-2 | TGTGCCAGCAGCTTATCGGGAGGTTATGGCTACACCTTC | CASSLSGGYGYTF
TRBJ2-7 | TRBD1 | NA | TRBV29-1 | TGCAGCGCACTGCGGACAGGGACTGGCGAGCAGTACTTC | CSALRTGTGEQYF
TRBJ2-1 | TRBD2 | NA | TRBV5-8 | TGTGCCAGCAGCTTGGATTCGGGACTAGCGGGATCTTATGAGCAGTTCTTC | CASSLDSGLAGSYEQFF
TRBJ2-5 | NA | NA | TRBV28 | TGTGCCAGCAGTTCACGTCCTGGGACAATGGGCAACCAAGAGACCCAGTACTTC | CASSSRPGTMGNQETQYF
TRBJ1-1 | NA | few | TRBV28 | TGTGCCAGCAGATTTAATCTTCCGTACACTGAAGCTTTCTTT | CASRFNLPYTEAFF
TRBJ1-2 | NA | few | TRBV19 | TGTGCCGCCAGCCTGGGCCAGGGCGTGGGCTATGGCTACACCTTC | CAASLGQGVGYGYTF
TRBJ1-4 | NA | NA | TRBV13 | TGTGCCAGCAGCTTATTCGGGGGTGCTAATGAAAAACTGTTTTTT | CASSLFGGANEKLFF
TRBJ1-2 | TRBD1 | NA | TRBV28 | TGTGCCAGCAGTCGACAGGGGGCGTATGGCTACACCTTC | CASSRQGAYGYTF
TRBJ2-7 | TRBD2 | NA | TRBV5-6 | TGTGCCAGCAGCATGGGACTAGCATCCTACGAGCAGTACTTC | CASSMGLASYEQYF
TRBJ2-2 | NA | NA | TRBV5-4 | TGTGCCAGCTTTAGCCGATCAACCGGGGAGCTGTTTTTT | CASFSRSTGELFF
TRBJ1-2 | TRBD1 | NA | TRBV7-3 | TGTGCCAGCAGCTCCGAGATATCTACAGGGGACTATGGCTACACCTTC | CASSSEISTGDYGYTF
TRBJ2-1 | TRBD2 | NA | TRBV27 | TGTGCCAGCAGTTTATCGGCGGGAGGGTTATACAATGAGCAGTTCTTC | CASSLSAGGLYNEQFF
TRBJ2-5 | NA | once | TRBV19 | TGTGCCAGTAGTATAGATCTGGGGCAGGGGACCCAGTACTTC | CASSIDLGQGTQYF
TRBJ2-7 | NA | NA | TRBV18 | TGTGCCAGCTCACCACCGTGGGGACGGGAGTTTTCCTACGAGCAGTACTTC | CASSPPWGREFSYEQYF
TRBJ1-2 | NA | NA | TRBV27 | TGTGCCAGCAGTTTCACAGGCCTCTATGGCTACACCTTC | CASSFTGLYGYTF
TRBJ2-1 | TRBD1 | few | TRBV2 | TGTGCCAGCAGCCTCGGACAGGGGAAGTACGAGCAGTTCTTC | CASSLGQGKYEQFF
TRBJ1-4 | NA | NA | TRBV19 | TGTGCCAGTAGTAGGATGACAGCTAATGAAAAACTGTTTTTT | CASSRMTANEKLFF
TRBJ1-2 | TRBD1 | NA | TRBV28 | TGTGCCAGCAGTTTAGTGGGGGACAGGGCCGTGGGTGGCTACACCTTC | CASSLVGDRAVGGYTF
TRBJ2-7 | TRBD2 | NA | TRBV10-3 | TGTGCCACGTCGACTAGCGAGCACTACGAGCAGTACTTC | CATSTSEHYEQYF
TRBJ2-5 | NA | once | TRBV4-3 | TGCGCCAGCAGCCAAGATCCCAAAGAGACCCAGTACTTC | CASSQDPKETQYF
TRBJ2-7 | NA | few | TRBV27 | TGTGCCAGCAGTTTACTAGACAGGACCTACGAGCAGTACTTC | CASSLLDRTYEQYF
TRBJ2-1 | TRBD1 | NA | TRBV29-1 | TGCAGCGCCATACCGGGACAGGGGGCGCGGGAGCAGTTCTTC | CSAIPGQGAREQFF
TRBJ1-3 | NA | NA | TRBV29-1 | TGCAGCGTTGGAGGGCTCTCTGGAAACACCATATATTTT | CSVGGLSGNTIYF
TRBJ2-7 | NA | NA | TRBV15 | TGTGCCACCAGCAGAGCGGGCTACGAGCAGTACTTC | CATSRAGYEQYF
TRBJ2-1 | TRBD2 | NA | TRBV7-6 | TGTGCCAGCAGCTTTACCCCCTACCCCGGGCCTAGCGGAGACAATGAGCAGTTCTTC | CASSFTPYPGPSGDNEQFF
TRBJ1-3 | TRBD1 | NA | TRBV11-2 | TGTGCCAGCAGCTTCAGGGGGAACACCATATATTTT | CASSFRGNTIYF
TRBJ2-1 | TRBD2 | NA | TRBV7-7 | TGTGCTAGCAGCTCGGGACTAGCGGGAGTCAATGAGCAGTTCTTC | CASSSGLAGVNEQFF
TRBJ1-3 | TRBD1 | few | TRBV6-5 | TGTGCCAGCCTAGGGGGCCCTGGAAACACCATATATTTT | CASLGGPGNTIYF
TRBJ1-2 | NA | few | TRBV4-3 | TGCGCCAGCAGCCAAAACGGTCTATATGGCTACACCTTC | CASSQNGLYGYTF
TRBJ1-2 | NA | NA | TRBV7-9 | TGTGCCAGCAGCATATCAGAGGCTAACTATGGCTACACCTTC | CASSISEANYGYTF
TRBJ1-4 | NA | few | TRBV29-1 | TGCAGCGTTGAAGAAGGGGCGGGGGCTGAGGCTGAAAAACTGTTTTTT | CSVEEGAGAEAEKLFF
TRBJ1-5 | TRBD1 | NA | TRBV6-5 | TGTGCCAGCAGTCTCGGGACAGGGACCAATCAGCCCCAGCATTTT | CASSLGTGTNQPQHF
TRBJ2-7 | TRBD1 | NA | TRBV18 | TGTGCCAGCTCCCTCGACAGGGGAAGCTCCTACGAGCAGTACTTC | CASSLDRGSSYEQYF
TRBJ2-1 | TRBD2 | NA | TRBV6-4 | TGTGCCAGCAGTGAAGATAGCGGGAGCTACAATGAGCAGTTCTTC | CASSEDSGSYNEQFF
TRBJ2-1 | TRBD2 | NA | TRBV7-2 | TGTGCCAGCAGCTTCGGACTAGTTTTCGATGAGCAGTTCTTC | CASSFGLVFDEQFF
TRBJ1-1 | NA | NA | TRBV4-3 | TGCGTCAGCAGCCAAGAAAATCGTGGGCGGGGTCCGAACACTGAAGCTTTCTTT | CVSSQENRGRGPNTEAFF